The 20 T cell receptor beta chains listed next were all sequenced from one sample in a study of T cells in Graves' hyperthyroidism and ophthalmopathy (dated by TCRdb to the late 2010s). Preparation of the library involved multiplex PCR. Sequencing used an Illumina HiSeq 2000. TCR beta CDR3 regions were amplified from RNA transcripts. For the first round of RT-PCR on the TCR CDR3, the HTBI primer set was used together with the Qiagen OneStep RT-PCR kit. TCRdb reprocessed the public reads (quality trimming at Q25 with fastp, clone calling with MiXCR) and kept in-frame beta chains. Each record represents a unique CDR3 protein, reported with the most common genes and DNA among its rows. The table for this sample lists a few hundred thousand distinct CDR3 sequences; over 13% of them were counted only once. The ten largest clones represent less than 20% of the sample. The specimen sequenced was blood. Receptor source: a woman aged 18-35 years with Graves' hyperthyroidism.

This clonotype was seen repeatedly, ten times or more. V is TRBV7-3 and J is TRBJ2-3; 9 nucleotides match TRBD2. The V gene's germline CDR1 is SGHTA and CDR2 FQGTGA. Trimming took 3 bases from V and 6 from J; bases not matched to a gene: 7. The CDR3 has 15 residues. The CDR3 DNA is TGTGCCAGCAGCTTTTGGGCGGGAGGGCCTGATACGCAGTATTTT. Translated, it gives CASSFWAGGPDTQYF.

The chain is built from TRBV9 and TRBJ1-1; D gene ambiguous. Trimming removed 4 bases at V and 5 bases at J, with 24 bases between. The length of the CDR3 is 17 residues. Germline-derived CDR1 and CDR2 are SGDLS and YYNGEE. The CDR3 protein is CASSPYRFEGTTTEAFF. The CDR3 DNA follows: TGTGCCAGCAGCCCTTATCGGTTCGAGGGTACGACGACTGAAGCTTTCTTT.

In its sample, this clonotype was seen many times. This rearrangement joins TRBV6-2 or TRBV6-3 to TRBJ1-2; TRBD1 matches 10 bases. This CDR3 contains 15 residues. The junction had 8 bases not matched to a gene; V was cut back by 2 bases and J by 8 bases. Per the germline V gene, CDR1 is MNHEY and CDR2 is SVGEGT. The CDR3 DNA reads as TGTGCCAGCAGTTACATGGGACAGGGGCAAGAGGGCTACACCTTC. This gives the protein CASSYMGQGQEGYTF.

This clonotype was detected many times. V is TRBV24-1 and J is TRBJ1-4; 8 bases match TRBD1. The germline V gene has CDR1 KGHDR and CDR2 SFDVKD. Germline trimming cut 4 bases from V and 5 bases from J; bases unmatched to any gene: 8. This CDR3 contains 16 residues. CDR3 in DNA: TGTGCCACCAGTGACGGTCGACAGGGGAGGAATGAAAAACTGTTTTTT. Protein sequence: CATSDGRQGRNEKLFF.

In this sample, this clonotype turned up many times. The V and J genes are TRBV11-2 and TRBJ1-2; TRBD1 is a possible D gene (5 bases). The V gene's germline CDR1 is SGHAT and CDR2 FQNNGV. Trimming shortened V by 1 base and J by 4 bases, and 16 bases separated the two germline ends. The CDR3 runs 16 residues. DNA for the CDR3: TGTGCCAGCAGCTTAGCCCCGGGCGCGAGGGGCTATGGCTACACCTTC. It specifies CASSLAPGARGYGYTF.

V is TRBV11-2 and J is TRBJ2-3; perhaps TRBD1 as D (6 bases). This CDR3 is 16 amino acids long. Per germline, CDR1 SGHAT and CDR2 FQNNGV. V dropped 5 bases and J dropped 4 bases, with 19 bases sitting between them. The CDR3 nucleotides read TGTGCCAGCAGCGCATTTTCCGCAGGGGCGGCAGATACGCAGTATTTT. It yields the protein CASSAFSAGAADTQYF.

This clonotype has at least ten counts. The CDR3 loop is CASTKAGISTDTQYF. The CDR3 DNA reads as TGTGCCAGCACCAAGGCAGGAATTAGCACAGATACGCAGTATTTT. The chain uses TRBV2 and TRBJ2-3; no clear D. Trimming removed 7 bases from V and 0 bases from J, with 14 bases in between. In germline, CDR1 is SNHLY, CDR2 FYNNEI. The CDR3 length is 15 residues.

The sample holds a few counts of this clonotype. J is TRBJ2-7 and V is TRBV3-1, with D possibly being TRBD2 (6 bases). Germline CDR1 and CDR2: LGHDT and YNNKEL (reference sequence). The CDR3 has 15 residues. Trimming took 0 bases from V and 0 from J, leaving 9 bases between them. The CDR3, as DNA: TGTGCCAGCAGCCAAGATGCGACTAGCTCCTACGAGCAGTACTTC. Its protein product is CASSQDATSSYEQYF.

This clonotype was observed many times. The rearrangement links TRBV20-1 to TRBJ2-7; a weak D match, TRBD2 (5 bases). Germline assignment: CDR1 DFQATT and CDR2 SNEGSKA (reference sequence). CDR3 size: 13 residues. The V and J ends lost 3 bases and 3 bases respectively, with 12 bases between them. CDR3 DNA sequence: TGCAGTGCTAGCTCCCCGACTAACTACGAGCAGTACGTC. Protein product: CSASSPTNYEQYV.

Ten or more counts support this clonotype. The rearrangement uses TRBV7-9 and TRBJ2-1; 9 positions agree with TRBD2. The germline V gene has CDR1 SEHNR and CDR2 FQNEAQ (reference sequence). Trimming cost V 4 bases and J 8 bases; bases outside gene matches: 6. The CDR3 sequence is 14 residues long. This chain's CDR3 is CASSYGTSSDEQFF. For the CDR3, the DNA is TGTGCCAGCAGCTACGGGACTAGCTCGGATGAGCAGTTCTTC. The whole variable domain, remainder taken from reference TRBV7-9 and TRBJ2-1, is DTGVSQNPRHKITKRGQNVTFRCDPISEHNRLYWYRQTLGQGPEFLTYFQNEAQLEKSRLLSDRFSAERPKGSFSTLEIQRTEQGDSAMYLCASSYGTSSDEQFFGPGTRLTVL.

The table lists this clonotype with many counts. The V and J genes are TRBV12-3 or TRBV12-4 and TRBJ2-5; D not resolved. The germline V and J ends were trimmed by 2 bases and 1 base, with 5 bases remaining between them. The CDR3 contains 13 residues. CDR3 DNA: TGTGCCAGCAGTTTAAGTATCCAAGAGACCCAGTACTTC. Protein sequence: CASSLSIQETQYF.

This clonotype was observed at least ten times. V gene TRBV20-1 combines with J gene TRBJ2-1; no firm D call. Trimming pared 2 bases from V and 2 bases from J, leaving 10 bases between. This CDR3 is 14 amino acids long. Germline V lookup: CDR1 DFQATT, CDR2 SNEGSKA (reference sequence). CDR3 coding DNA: TGCAGTGCTAGAAATTTCGGCACCTACAATGAGCAGTTCTTC. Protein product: CSARNFGTYNEQFF.

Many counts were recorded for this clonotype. CDR3 sequence reads: CASTYRGYTEAFF. The CDR3 coding sequence is TGTGCCAGCACTTATCGGGGTTACACTGAAGCTTTCTTT. The chain couples TRBV11-3 to TRBJ1-1; D remains unclear. The CDR3 is made up of 13 amino acids. Germline-derived CDR1 and CDR2 are SGHNT and YENEEA. Deletions cut 7 bases from V and 3 bases from J, with 12 bases between.

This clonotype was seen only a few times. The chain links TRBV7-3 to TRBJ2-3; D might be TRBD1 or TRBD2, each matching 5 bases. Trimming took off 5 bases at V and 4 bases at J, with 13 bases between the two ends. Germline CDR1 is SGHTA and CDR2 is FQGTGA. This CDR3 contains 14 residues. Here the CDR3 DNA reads TGTGCCAGCAGCCCGTGGGGGAGTCCAGATACGCAGTATTTT. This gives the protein CASSPWGSPDTQYF.

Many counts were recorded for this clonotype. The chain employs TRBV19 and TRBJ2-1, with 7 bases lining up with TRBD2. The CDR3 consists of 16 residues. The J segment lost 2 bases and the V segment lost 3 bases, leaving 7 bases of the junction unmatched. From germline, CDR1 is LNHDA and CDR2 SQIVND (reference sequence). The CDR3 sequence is CASSMITGRTYNEQFF. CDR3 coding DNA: TGTGCCAGTAGTATGATTACCGGGAGGACCTACAATGAGCAGTTCTTC. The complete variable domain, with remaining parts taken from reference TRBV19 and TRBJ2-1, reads DGGITQSPKYLFRKEGQNVTLSCEQNLNHDAMYWYRQDPGQGLRLIYYSQIVNDFQKGDIAEGYSVSREKKESFPLTVTSAQKNPTAFYLCASSMITGRTYNEQFFGPGTRLTVL.

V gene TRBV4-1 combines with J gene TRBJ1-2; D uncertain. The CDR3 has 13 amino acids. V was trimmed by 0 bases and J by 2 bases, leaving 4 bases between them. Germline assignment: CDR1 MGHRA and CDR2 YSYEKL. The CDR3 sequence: CASSQEINYGYTF. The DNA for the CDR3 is TGCGCCAGCAGCCAAGAAATCAACTATGGCTACACCTTC.

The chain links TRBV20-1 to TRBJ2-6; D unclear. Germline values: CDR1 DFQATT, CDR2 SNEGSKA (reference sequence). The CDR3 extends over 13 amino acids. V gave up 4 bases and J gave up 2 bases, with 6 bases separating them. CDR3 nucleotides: TGCAGTGCTATGTGGGCTGGGGCCAACGTCCTGACTTTC. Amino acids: CSAMWAGANVLTF.

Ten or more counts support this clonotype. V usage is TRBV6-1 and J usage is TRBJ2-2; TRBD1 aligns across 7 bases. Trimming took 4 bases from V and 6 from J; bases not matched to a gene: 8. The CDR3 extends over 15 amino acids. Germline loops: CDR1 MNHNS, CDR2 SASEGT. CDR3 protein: CASSADFQGAGELFF. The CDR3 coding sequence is TGTGCCAGCAGTGCGGATTTTCAGGGGGCCGGGGAGCTGTTTTTT.

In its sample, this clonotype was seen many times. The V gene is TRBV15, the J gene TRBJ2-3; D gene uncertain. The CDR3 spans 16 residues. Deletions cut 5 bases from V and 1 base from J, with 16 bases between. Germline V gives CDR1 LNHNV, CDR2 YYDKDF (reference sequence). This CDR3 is CATSPVRNSGTDTQYF. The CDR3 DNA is TGTGCCACCAGCCCAGTGAGGAACAGTGGCACAGATACGCAGTATTTT.

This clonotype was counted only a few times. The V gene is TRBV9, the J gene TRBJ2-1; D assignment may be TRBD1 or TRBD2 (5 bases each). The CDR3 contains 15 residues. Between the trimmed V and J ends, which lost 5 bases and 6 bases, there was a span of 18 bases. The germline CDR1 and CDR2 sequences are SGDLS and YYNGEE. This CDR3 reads CASRRGDGGLNEQFF. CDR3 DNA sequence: TGTGCCAGCAGGAGGGGCGATGGTGGGCTCAATGAGCAGTTCTTC.